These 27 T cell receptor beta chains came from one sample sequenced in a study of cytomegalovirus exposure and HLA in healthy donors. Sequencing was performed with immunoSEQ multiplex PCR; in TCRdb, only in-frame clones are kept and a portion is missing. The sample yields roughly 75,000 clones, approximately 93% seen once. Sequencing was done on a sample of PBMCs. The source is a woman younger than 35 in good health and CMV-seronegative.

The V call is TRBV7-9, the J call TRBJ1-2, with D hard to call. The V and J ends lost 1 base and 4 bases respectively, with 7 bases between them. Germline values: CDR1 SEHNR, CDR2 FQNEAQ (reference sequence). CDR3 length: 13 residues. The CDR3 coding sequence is TGTGCCAGCAGCTTAGTTGACTTCTATGGCTACACCTTC. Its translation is CASSLVDFYGYTF.

The CDR3 sequence is CASSESPVSYEQYF. The CDR3 DNA follows: TGCGCCAGCAGTGAGTCTCCAGTCTCCTACGAGCAGTACTTC. This chain links TRBV10-1 with TRBJ2-7, with D uncertain. V lost 0 bases, J lost 0 bases, and 6 bases lay in between. The germline V gene has CDR1 WNHNN and CDR2 SYGVQD (reference sequence). This CDR3 has 14 residues.

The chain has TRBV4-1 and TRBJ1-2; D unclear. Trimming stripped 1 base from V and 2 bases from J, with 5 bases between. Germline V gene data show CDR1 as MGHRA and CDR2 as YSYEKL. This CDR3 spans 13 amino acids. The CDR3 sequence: CASSQALNYGYTF. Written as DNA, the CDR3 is TGCGCCAGCAGCCAAGCTTTGAACTATGGCTACACCTTC.

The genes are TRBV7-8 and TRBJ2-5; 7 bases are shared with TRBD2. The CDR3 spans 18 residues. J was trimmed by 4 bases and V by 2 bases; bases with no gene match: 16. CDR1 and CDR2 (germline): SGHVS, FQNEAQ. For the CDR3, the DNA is TGTGCCAGCAGCTTATCGGTAGGGGCGGGAGCTTTCTTAGAGACCCAGTACTTC. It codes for CASSLSVGAGAFLETQYF.

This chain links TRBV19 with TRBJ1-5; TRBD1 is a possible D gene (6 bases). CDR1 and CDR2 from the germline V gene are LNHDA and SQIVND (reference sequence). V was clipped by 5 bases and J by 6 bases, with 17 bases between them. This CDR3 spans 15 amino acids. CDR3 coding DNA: TGTGCCAGTAGTGAGTTACAGGGTTCGGGTCAGCCCCAGCATTTT. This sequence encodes CASSELQGSGQPQHF.

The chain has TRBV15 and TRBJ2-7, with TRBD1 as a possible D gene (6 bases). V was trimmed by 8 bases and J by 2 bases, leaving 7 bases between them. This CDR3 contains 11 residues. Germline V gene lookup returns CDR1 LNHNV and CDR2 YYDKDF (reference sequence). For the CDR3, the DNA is TGTGCCACCCGGGACACCTACGAGCAGTACTTC. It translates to CATRDTYEQYF.

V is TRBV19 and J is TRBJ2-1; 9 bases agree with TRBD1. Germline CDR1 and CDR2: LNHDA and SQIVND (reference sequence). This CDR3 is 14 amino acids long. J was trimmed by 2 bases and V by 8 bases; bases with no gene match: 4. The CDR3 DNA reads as TGTGCCAGTGGCACAGGGGGCGCCTACAATGAGCAGTTCTTC. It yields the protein CASGTGGAYNEQFF.

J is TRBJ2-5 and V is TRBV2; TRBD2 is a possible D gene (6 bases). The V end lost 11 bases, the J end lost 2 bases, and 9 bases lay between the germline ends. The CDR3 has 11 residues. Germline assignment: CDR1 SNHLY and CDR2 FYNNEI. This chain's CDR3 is CAGAGQETQYF. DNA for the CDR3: TGTGCCGGGGCGGGGCAAGAGACCCAGTACTTC. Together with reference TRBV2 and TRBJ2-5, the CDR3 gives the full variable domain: EPEVTQTPSHQVTQMGQEVILRCVPISNHLYFYWYRQILGQKVEFLVSFYNNEISEKSEIFDDQFSVERPDGSNFTLKIRSTKLEDSAMYFCAGAGQETQYFGPGTRLLVL.

The CDR3 protein is CASSLVPGWTEKLFF. CDR3 nucleotides: TGTGCCAGCAGCTTAGTTCCAGGGTGGACGGAAAAACTGTTTTTT. The J gene is TRBJ1-4, the V gene TRBV7-2; D may be TRBD1 (5 bases). The CDR3 covers 15 residues. Germline V lookup: CDR1 SGHTA, CDR2 FQGNSA. The V and J ends lost 1 base and 8 bases respectively, with 14 bases between them.

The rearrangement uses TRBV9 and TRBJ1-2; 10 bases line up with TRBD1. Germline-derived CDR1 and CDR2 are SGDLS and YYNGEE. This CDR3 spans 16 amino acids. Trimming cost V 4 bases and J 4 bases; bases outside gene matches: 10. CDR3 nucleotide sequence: TGTGCCAGCAGCCCCCGGGGGGGACAGGGGTTCTATGGCTACACCTTC. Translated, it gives CASSPRGGQGFYGYTF.

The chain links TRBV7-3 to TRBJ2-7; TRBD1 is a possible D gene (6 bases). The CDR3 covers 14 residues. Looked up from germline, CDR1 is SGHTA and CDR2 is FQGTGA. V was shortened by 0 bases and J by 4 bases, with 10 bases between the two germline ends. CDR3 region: CASSLTSGQYEQYF. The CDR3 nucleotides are TGTGCCAGCAGCTTAACCTCAGGACAGTACGAGCAGTACTTC.

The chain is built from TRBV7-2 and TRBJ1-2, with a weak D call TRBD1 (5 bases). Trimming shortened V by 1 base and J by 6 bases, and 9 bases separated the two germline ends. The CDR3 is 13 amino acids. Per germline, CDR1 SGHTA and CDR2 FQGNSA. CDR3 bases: TGTGCCAGCAGCTTAGGGCCAGGGAATGGCTACACCTTC. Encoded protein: CASSLGPGNGYTF.

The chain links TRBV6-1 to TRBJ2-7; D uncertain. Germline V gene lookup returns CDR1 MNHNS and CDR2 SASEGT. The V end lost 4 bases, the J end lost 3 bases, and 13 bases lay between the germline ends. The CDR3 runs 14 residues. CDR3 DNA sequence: TGTGCCAGCAGTGGCTCCCTCGGGTTCTACGAGCAGTACTTC. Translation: CASSGSLGFYEQYF.

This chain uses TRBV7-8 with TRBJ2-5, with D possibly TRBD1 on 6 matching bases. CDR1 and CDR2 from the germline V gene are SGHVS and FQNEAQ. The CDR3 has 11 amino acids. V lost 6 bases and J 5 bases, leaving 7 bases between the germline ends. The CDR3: CASRQGETQYF. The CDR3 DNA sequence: TGTGCCAGCAGACAGGGTGAGACCCAGTACTTC.

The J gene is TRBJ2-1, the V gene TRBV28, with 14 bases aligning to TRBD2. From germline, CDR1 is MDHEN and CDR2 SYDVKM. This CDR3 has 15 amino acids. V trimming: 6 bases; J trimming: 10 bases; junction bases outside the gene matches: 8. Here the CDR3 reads CASSPGLAGAVEQFF. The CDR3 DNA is TGTGCCAGCAGCCCGGGACTAGCGGGAGCAGTAGAGCAGTTCTTC.

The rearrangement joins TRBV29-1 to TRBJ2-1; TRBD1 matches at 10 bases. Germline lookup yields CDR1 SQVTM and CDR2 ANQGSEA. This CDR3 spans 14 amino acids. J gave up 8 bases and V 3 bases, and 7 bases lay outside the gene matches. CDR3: CSVDGDRGRYEQFF. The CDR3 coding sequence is TGCAGCGTTGATGGCGACAGGGGGCGCTATGAGCAGTTCTTC.

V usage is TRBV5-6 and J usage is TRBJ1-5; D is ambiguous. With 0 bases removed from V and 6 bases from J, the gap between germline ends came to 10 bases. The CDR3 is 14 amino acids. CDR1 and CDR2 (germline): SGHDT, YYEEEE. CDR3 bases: TGTGCCAGCAGCTTGGCTAATGGTATTCAGCCCCAGCATTTT. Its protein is CASSLANGIQPQHF.

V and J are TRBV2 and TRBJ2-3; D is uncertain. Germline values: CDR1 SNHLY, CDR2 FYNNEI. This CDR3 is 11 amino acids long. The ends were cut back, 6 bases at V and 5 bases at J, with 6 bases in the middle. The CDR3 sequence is CASRRIDTQYF. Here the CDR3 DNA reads TGTGCCAGCAGGAGGATAGATACGCAGTATTTT.

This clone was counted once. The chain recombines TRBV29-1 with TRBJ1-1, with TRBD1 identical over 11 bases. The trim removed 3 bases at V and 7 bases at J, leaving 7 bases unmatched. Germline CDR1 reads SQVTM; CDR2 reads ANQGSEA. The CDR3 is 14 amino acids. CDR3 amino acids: CSVDPRDRGFEAFF. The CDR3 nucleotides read TGCAGCGTTGATCCTAGGGACAGGGGGTTTGAAGCTTTCTTT.

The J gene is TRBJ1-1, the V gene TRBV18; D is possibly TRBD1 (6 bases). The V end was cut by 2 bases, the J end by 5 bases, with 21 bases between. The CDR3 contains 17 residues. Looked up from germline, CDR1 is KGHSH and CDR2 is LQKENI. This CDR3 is CASSPSGLGGRGTEAFF. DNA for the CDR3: TGTGCCAGCTCACCAAGTGGTCTGGGGGGGCGAGGGACTGAAGCTTTCTTT.

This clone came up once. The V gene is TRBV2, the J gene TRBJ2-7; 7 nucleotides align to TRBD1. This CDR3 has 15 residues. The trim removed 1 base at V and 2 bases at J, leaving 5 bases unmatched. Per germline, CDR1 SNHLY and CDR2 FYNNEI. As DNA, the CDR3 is TGTGCCAGCAGTGAAGGACAGGGCCTCCCCTACGAGCAGTACTTC. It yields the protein CASSEGQGLPYEQYF.

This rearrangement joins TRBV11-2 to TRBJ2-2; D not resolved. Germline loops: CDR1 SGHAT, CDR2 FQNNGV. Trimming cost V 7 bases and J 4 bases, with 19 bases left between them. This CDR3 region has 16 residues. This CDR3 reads CASIATEAIGTGELFF. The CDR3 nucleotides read TGTGCCAGCATCGCTACAGAAGCCATCGGCACCGGGGAGCTGTTTTTT.

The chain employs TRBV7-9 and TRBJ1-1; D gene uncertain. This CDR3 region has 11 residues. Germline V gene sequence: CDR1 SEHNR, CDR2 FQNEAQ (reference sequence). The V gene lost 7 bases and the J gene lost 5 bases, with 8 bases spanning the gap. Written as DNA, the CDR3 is TGTGCCAGCACCTTCCGGACTGAAGCTTTCTTT. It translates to CASTFRTEAFF.

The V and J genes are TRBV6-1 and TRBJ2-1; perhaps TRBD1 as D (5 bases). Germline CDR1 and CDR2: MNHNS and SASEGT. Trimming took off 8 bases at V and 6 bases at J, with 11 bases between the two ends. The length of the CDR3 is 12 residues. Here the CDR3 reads CASSAQGNEQFF. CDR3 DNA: TGTGCCAGCTCCGCCCAGGGCAATGAGCAGTTCTTC.

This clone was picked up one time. In DNA form, the CDR3 reads TGTGCCAGCAGCAAAGAACTCGTGACTCCCGGATATACGCAGTATTTT. Translation: CASSKELVTPGYTQYF. The chain is built from TRBV21-1 and TRBJ2-3; the table names TRBD2, a call not compared with the DNA. TRBV21-1 is marked as a pseudogene. This CDR3 region has 16 residues.

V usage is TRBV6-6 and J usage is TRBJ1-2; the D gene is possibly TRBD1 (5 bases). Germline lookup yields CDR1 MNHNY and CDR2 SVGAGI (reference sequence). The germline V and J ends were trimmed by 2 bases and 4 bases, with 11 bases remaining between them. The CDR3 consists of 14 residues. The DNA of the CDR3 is TGTGCCAGCAGTTACGTGGACATGAGCTATGGCTACACCTTC. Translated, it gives CASSYVDMSYGYTF.

The CDR3 DNA is TGTGCCAGCAGCTTAGACAGGGCGTCTGGCCAGCCCCAGCATTTT. Translated, it gives CASSLDRASGQPQHF. The chain links TRBV11-2 to TRBJ1-5; tentatively, D is TRBD1 (5 bases). V lost 0 bases, J lost 7 bases, and 13 bases lay in between. The CDR3 is 15 amino acids. CDR1 and CDR2 (germline): SGHAT, FQNNGV.